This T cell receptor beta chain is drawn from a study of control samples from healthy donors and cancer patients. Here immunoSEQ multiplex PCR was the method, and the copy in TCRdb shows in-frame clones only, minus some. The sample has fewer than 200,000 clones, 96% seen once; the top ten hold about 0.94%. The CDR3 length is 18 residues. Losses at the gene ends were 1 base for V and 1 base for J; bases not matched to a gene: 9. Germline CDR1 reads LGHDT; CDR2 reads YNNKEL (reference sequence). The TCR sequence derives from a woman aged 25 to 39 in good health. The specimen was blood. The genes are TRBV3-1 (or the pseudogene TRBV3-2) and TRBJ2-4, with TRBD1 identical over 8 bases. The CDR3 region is CASSQVTSGGKAKNIQYF. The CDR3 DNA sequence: TGTGCCAGCAGCCAAGTAACTTCAGGGGGCAAGGCCAAAAACATTCAGTACTTC.